What follows are 26 T cell receptor beta chains derived from one specimen sequenced in a study of T cell changes during pregnancy in multiple sclerosis. Assay used: immunoSEQ multiplex PCR; TCRdb lists only in-frame clones, some missing. The table records around 68,000 clones, around 92% of them present only once. Material: peripheral blood, obtained in the third trimester of pregnancy. These receptors originate from a female donor in good health, enrolled as a control in a pregnancy study.

The chain uses TRBV28 and TRBJ2-7; possibly TRBD1 for D (6 bases). Deletions cut 6 bases from V and 1 base from J, with 16 bases between. The CDR3 loop spans 15 amino acids. CDR1 and CDR2 from the germline V gene are MDHEN and SYDVKM. CDR3 DNA sequence: TGTGCCAGCAGCCTAGGACAGAAATGGTCCTACGAGCAGTACTTC. Protein sequence: CASSLGQKWSYEQYF.

This chain joins TRBV4-2 and TRBJ2-2; TRBD2 is a possible D gene (5 bases). V lost 2 bases and J lost 6, with 10 bases in between. The CDR3 contains 14 residues. CDR1 is LGHNA and CDR2 is YNFKEQ in the germline V gene. The CDR3 is CASSQSSTAGELFF. Written as DNA, the CDR3 is TGTGCCAGCAGCCAATCTAGCACGGCCGGGGAGCTGTTTTTT.

The rearrangement joins TRBV11-2 to TRBJ2-1, with 9 bases aligning to TRBD2. Germline V gene lookup returns CDR1 SGHAT and CDR2 FQNNGV. With V trimmed by 0 bases and J by 7 bases, 10 bases remained unmatched. This CDR3 has 17 residues. CDR3 residues: CASSLESGGGRGNEQFF. In DNA form, the CDR3 reads TGTGCCAGCAGCTTAGAAAGTGGGGGCGGGAGGGGGAATGAGCAGTTCTTC.

The V gene is TRBV10-3, the J gene TRBJ2-7; tentative D call: TRBD2 (7 bases). There are 14 residues in the CDR3. Per germline, CDR1 ENHRY and CDR2 SYGVKD. The V and J ends lost 6 bases and 5 bases respectively, with 17 bases between them. DNA of the CDR3: TGTGCCATCAGAGATTCCGGGGGGCGGAACGAGCAGTACTTC. Translation: CAIRDSGGRNEQYF.

The V call is TRBV5-6, the J call TRBJ2-2, with D maybe TRBD1 (5 bases). V was pared by 4 bases and J by 4 bases, with 17 bases between. Germline CDR1 SGHDT, CDR2 YYEEEE. CDR3 length equals 16 residues. CDR3: CASSLQGARSTGELFF. CDR3 DNA sequence: TGTGCCAGCAGCCTCCAAGGGGCGCGAAGCACCGGGGAGCTGTTTTTT.

This chain links TRBV19 with TRBJ1-5; D is unresolved. The CDR3 has 13 residues. CDR1 LNHDA and CDR2 SQIVND come from the germline V gene (reference sequence). Trimming pared 6 bases from V and 0 bases from J, leaving 6 bases between. CDR3 DNA: TGTGCCAGTAGATATAATAGCAATCAGCCCCAGCATTTT. Its translation: CASRYNSNQPQHF.

Only one count was recorded for this clone. The J gene is TRBJ2-3, the V gene TRBV11-3, with 9 bases lining up with TRBD1. V was clipped by 4 bases and J by 0 bases; unmatched bases: 5. Germline V CDR1 and CDR2: SGHNT, YENEEA. This CDR3 region has 16 residues. The CDR3 reads CASSSTGGSSTDTQYF. The CDR3 DNA is TGTGCCAGCAGCTCTACAGGGGGCTCTAGCACAGATACGCAGTATTTT. The variable domain in full, with the rest retrieved from reference TRBV11-3 and TRBJ2-3, is EAGVVQSPRYKIIEKKQPVAFWCNPISGHNTLYWYLQNLGQGPELLIRYENEEAVDDSQLPKDRFSAERLKGVDSTLKIQPAELGDSAVYLCASSSTGGSSTDTQYFGPGTRLTVL.

This clone showed up just a few times. The CDR3 spells CASSLASGSFEQYF. The CDR3 DNA is TGTGCCAGCAGTTTGGCTAGCGGGAGTTTCGAGCAGTACTTC. The chain joins TRBV28 to TRBJ2-7; 10 positions match TRBD2. Germline CDR1 reads MDHEN; CDR2 reads SYDVKM. The CDR3 sequence is 14 residues long. V was clipped by 3 bases and J by 6 bases; unmatched bases: 5.

The rearrangement joins TRBV5-4 to TRBJ1-6, with D possibly matching TRBD1 (5 bases). The V end was cut by 5 bases, the J end by 0 bases, with 12 bases between. Germline loops: CDR1 SGHNT, CDR2 YYREEE (reference sequence). The length of the CDR3 is 16 residues. For the CDR3, the DNA is TGTGCCAGCAGTTCTAGGGGATCCTCCTATAATTCACCCCTCCACTTT. Protein sequence: CASSSRGSSYNSPLHF.

The chain joins TRBV4-2 to TRBJ2-7; 12 bases align to TRBD2. J was trimmed by 4 bases and V by 0 bases; bases with no gene match: 10. The germline V gene has CDR1 LGHNA and CDR2 YNFKEQ. The CDR3 consists of 18 residues. The CDR3 loop is CASSQDLLAGGSRYEQYF. The CDR3 nucleotides are TGTGCCAGCAGCCAAGATTTACTAGCGGGAGGATCGAGGTACGAGCAGTACTTC.

This clone was seen a single time. This chain connects TRBV5-4 to TRBJ2-7; TRBD2 matches at 8 bases. J gave up 5 bases and V 2 bases, and 3 bases lay outside the gene matches. The CDR3 runs to 13 residues. From germline, CDR1 is SGHNT and CDR2 YYREEE (reference sequence). This CDR3 is CASSFTGGDEQYF. The CDR3 nucleotides read TGTGCCAGCAGCTTTACGGGGGGGGACGAGCAGTACTTC.

This chain connects TRBV5-6 to TRBJ2-5, with unresolved D. Germline V gives CDR1 SGHDT, CDR2 YYEEEE. The germline V and J ends were trimmed by 0 bases and 5 bases, with 11 bases remaining between them. There are 14 residues in the CDR3. The CDR3: CASSLVQTRETQYF. The CDR3 bases are TGTGCCAGCAGCTTGGTGCAGACAAGGGAGACCCAGTACTTC.

The genes are TRBV5-8 and TRBJ2-5; TRBD1 agrees at 7 bases. Germline V gene lookup returns CDR1 SGHTS and CDR2 YDEGEE. CDR3 length equals 17 residues. V shed 0 bases and J 5 bases; nucleotides not matched to a gene: 13. In DNA form, the CDR3 reads TGTGCCAGCAGCTTGGCATTATTAGGGGGCGTTGGGGAGACCCAGTACTTC. Amino acid sequence: CASSLALLGGVGETQYF.

The chain is built from TRBV2 and TRBJ1-5; 8 bases fit TRBD1. The CDR3 sequence is 15 residues long. Germline V lookup: CDR1 SNHLY, CDR2 FYNNEI. V trimming: 2 bases; J trimming: 2 bases; junction bases outside the gene matches: 2. CDR3 sequence (DNA): TGTGCCAGCAGTGAACGGGGACAGGGCAATCAGCCCCAGCATTTT. Encoded protein: CASSERGQGNQPQHF.

This sequence joins TRBV6-5 and TRBJ1-1, with a possible D match to TRBD1 (5 bases). Trimming removed 10 bases from V and 5 bases from J, with 20 bases in between. The CDR3 is made up of 14 amino acids. The germline V gene encodes CDR1 MNHEY and CDR2 SVGAGI. DNA for the CDR3: TGTGCCACCATAGTTACAGGTGGGGGGACTGAAGCTTTCTTT. It yields the protein CATIVTGGGTEAFF.

The rearrangement joins TRBV5-1 to TRBJ2-3; TRBD1 aligns across 7 bases. The CDR3 contains 15 residues. Germline V gives CDR1 SGHRS, CDR2 YFSETQ. Trimming at V came to 4 bases and at J to 4 bases, leaving 9 bases not matched to a gene. The CDR3 protein is CASSADRAKADTQYF. CDR3 coding DNA: TGCGCCAGCAGCGCAGACAGGGCGAAGGCAGATACGCAGTATTTT.

The J gene is TRBJ2-5, the V gene TRBV7-9; 8 positions agree with TRBD1. The CDR3 spans 15 residues. V dropped 4 bases and J dropped 5; count of bases not matched to a gene: 9. Germline lookup yields CDR1 SEHNR and CDR2 FQNEAQ (reference sequence). In DNA form, the CDR3 reads TGTGCCAGCAGCTCTTACAGGGGGGTTCAGGAGACCCAGTACTTC. It is translated as CASSSYRGVQETQYF. The full variable domain, its missing parts supplied by reference TRBV7-9 and TRBJ2-5, is DTGVSQNPRHKITKRGQNVTFRCDPISEHNRLYWYRQTLGQGPEFLTYFQNEAQLEKSRLLSDRFSAERPKGSFSTLEIQRTEQGDSAMYLCASSSYRGVQETQYFGPGTRLLVL.

J is TRBJ2-1 and V is TRBV28; 10 bases are a match to TRBD1. CDR3 length: 15 residues. The germline V gene encodes CDR1 MDHEN and CDR2 SYDVKM. Trimming took 4 bases from V and 16 from J; bases not matched to a gene: 16. CDR3 bases: TGTGCCAGCAGTTCCGGACAGGGGGTCTTCTTGGCCCTCTTCTTC. As protein: CASSSGQGVFLALFF. The variable domain in full, completed from reference TRBV28 and TRBJ2-1, reads DVKVTQSSRYLVKRTGEKVFLECVQDMDHENMFWYRQDPGLGLRLIYFSYDVKMKEKGDIPEGYSVSREKKERFSLILESASTNQTSMYLCASSSGQGVFLALFFGPGTRLTVL.

The chain links TRBV15 to TRBJ2-3, with D perhaps matching TRBD2 (6 bases). Per germline, CDR1 LNHNV and CDR2 YYDKDF (reference sequence). The CDR3 runs 14 residues. The V gene lost 1 base and the J gene lost 6 bases, with 11 bases spanning the gap. As DNA, the CDR3 is TGTGCCACCAGCAGAGGGGGACTCACTGATACGCAGTATTTT. Its protein product is CATSRGGLTDTQYF.

The rearrangement joins TRBV6-5 to TRBJ1-1; D may be TRBD1 (5 bases). The CDR3 runs to 15 residues. The V end was cut by 6 bases, the J end by 1 base, with 15 bases between. Germline values: CDR1 MNHEY, CDR2 SVGAGI. CDR3 sequence reads: CASSPDRFPNTEAFF. The CDR3 coding sequence is TGTGCCAGCAGCCCCGACAGATTTCCGAACACTGAAGCTTTCTTT.

The genes are TRBV25-1 and TRBJ2-1; D remains unclear. V gave up 7 bases and J gave up 3 bases, with 10 bases separating them. This CDR3 spans 13 amino acids. Germline-derived CDR1 and CDR2 are MGHDK and SYGVNS. The CDR3 coding sequence is TGTGCCAGCAAGGAGAGAAACTACAATGAGCAGTTCTTC. It yields the protein CASKERNYNEQFF.

The chain carries TRBV7-9 and TRBJ1-1; TRBD1 aligns across 9 bases. Germline assignment: CDR1 SEHNR and CDR2 FQNEAQ (reference sequence). Losses at the gene ends were 5 bases for V and 0 bases for J; bases not matched to a gene: 10. The CDR3 has 17 amino acids. CDR3 in amino acids: CASSNRQGGKMNTEAFF. The CDR3, as DNA: TGTGCCAGCAGCAATAGACAGGGGGGAAAAATGAACACTGAAGCTTTCTTT.

In DNA form, the CDR3 reads TGCGCCAGCAGCCAAGATGGCGGGGGGGCCTACAATGAGCAGTTCTTC. This translates into CASSQDGGGAYNEQFF. The chain combines TRBV4-1 with TRBJ2-1; 9 bases agree with TRBD2. This CDR3 contains 16 residues. Germline V gene sequence: CDR1 MGHRA, CDR2 YSYEKL. V trimming: 0 bases; J trimming: 2 bases; junction bases outside the gene matches: 2.

The chain combines TRBV27 with TRBJ2-1; 7 positions agree with TRBD2. V was clipped by 2 bases and J by 1 base; unmatched bases: 11. There are 18 residues in the CDR3. Germline-derived CDR1 and CDR2 are MNHEY and SMNVEV (reference sequence). Here the CDR3 DNA reads TGTGCCAGCAGTTTAACTCAGACTAGCATGGGTTCCTACAATGAGCAGTTCTTC. Translated, it gives CASSLTQTSMGSYNEQFF.

The genes are TRBV14 and TRBJ2-2, with 7 bases matching TRBD1. Trimming cost V 4 bases and J 7 bases; bases outside gene matches: 3. Germline V gene lookup returns CDR1 SGHDN and CDR2 FVKESK. The CDR3 is 13 amino acids. DNA of the CDR3: TGTGCCAGCAGCCTAGGGGGCGGCGGGGAGCTGTTTTTT. Protein product: CASSLGGGGELFF.

The chain employs TRBV18 and TRBJ1-1; D remains ambiguous. The germline CDR1 and CDR2 sequences are KGHSH and LQKENI. CDR3 length: 13 residues. The V and J ends lost 5 bases and 6 bases respectively, with 13 bases between them. The CDR3 is CASSSGLLAEAFF. CDR3 nucleotides: TGTGCCAGCTCATCGGGTCTATTGGCTGAAGCTTTCTTT.